This TCR beta chain was observed in a study of response to subunit inactivated influenza vaccine. TCRdb called the RT-PCR reads again in MiXCR, with one record for every CDR3 protein. Of around 520,000 distinct CDR3 sequences listed, approximately 12% are singletons. This clonotype appeared many times. What it binds is not known. Germline loops: CDR1 SGHTA, CDR2 FQGNSA. CDR3 length: 14 residues. V was clipped by 3 bases and J by 1 base, with 9 bases between them. General observations from the study: With each seasonal influenza vaccination, the authors suggested, few new T cells are recruited.

The source was PBMCs from blood, collected on the day of vaccination. The origin of this receptor is a man aged 50 to 59 who received an inactivated influenza vaccine. This sequence joins TRBV7-2 and TRBJ1-1; D uncertain. The CDR3 DNA reads as TGTGCCAGCAGCTTGCAAGGGCGGAACACTGAAGCTTTCTTT. It is translated as CASSLQGRNTEAFF. Variable domain in full (rest from reference TRBV7-2 and TRBJ1-1): GAGVSQSPSNKVTEKGKDVELRCDPISGHTALYWYRQSLGQGLEFLIYFQGNSAPDKSGLPSDRFSAERTGGSVSTLTIQRTQQEDSAVYLCASSLQGRNTEAFFGQGTRLTVV.